Following are 8 T cell receptor beta chains from one sample sequenced in a study of blood T cell repertoires in COVID-19. The assay was immunoSEQ multiplex PCR, and TCRdb's table has in-frame clones only and misses some. The table has under 250,000 clones, roughly 80% seen once. Sequenced input: PBMCs or T cells enriched from blood (not recorded which). Receptors originate from a man between 60 and 70 years old who had recovered from COVID-19.

Regarding this clone: Distinct nucleotide sequences in the sample also encode this CDR3. This sequence joins TRBV7-9 and TRBJ1-1; D might be TRBD1 (5 bases). Trimming pared 3 bases from V and 1 base from J, leaving 9 bases between. Germline V gene sequence: CDR1 SEHNR, CDR2 FQNEAQ (reference sequence). This CDR3 region has 14 residues. The CDR3 region is CASSLGQENTEAFF. DNA of the CDR3: TGTGCCAGCAGCTTGGGGCAGGAGAACACTGAAGCTTTCTTT.

The rearrangement links TRBV12-5 to TRBJ2-2; 8 bases map to TRBD1. V shed 7 bases, J shed 1 base, and the junction held 5 bases outside the gene matches. CDR1 is LGHNT, CDR2 FRNRAP, per germline. The CDR3 length is 15 residues. CDR3: CASAPGQVNTGELFF. CDR3 DNA sequence: TGTGCTAGTGCCCCGGGACAGGTGAACACCGGGGAGCTGTTTTTT.

The V call is TRBV19, the J call TRBJ1-4; 7 positions agree with TRBD1. With V trimmed by 5 bases and J by 7 bases, 7 bases remained unmatched. The CDR3 is 14 residues long. From germline, CDR1 is LNHDA and CDR2 SQIVND (reference sequence). The CDR3 coding sequence is TGTGCCAGTAGTGCAGGGGGAATAGGTGAAAAACTGTTTTTT. This sequence encodes CASSAGGIGEKLFF.

The chain links TRBV7-9 to TRBJ2-1; possibly TRBD1 for D (6 bases). Germline-derived CDR1 and CDR2 are SEHNR and FQNEAQ (reference sequence). Trimming stripped 5 bases from V and 9 bases from J, with 14 bases between. The CDR3 loop spans 13 amino acids. For the CDR3, the DNA is TGTGCCAGCAGCCCCTCCAGGGGCGGTGAGCAGTTCTTC. Encoded protein: CASSPSRGGEQFF. Full variable domain (rest looked up from reference TRBV7-9 and TRBJ2-1): DTGVSQNPRHKITKRGQNVTFRCDPISEHNRLYWYRQTLGQGPEFLTYFQNEAQLEKSRLLSDRFSAERPKGSFSTLEIQRTEQGDSAMYLCASSPSRGGEQFFGPGTRLTVL.

The chain links TRBV7-8 to TRBJ1-6; the D is unclear. This CDR3 has 12 residues. V was trimmed by 3 bases and J by 6 bases, leaving 3 bases between them. Germline V gives CDR1 SGHVS, CDR2 FQNEAQ. The CDR3 reads CASSFFNSPLHF. DNA of the CDR3: TGTGCCAGCAGCTTCTTTAATTCACCCCTCCACTTT.

In this sample, this clone turned up a few times. The chain has TRBV7-2 and TRBJ2-4, with 9 positions matching TRBD1. The CDR3 has 16 amino acids. The J segment lost 7 bases and the V segment lost 5 bases, leaving 12 bases of the junction unmatched. Germline V lookup: CDR1 SGHTA, CDR2 FQGNSA. The CDR3 protein is CASSKPGTGRRNIQYF. CDR3 DNA sequence: TGTGCCAGCAGCAAACCGGGGACAGGGAGACGGAACATTCAGTACTTC.

Only one count was recorded for this clone. The chain is built from TRBV6-1 and TRBJ2-5, with 11 bases fitting TRBD2. This CDR3 is 16 amino acids long. Per germline, CDR1 MNHNS and CDR2 SASEGT. Losses at the gene ends were 4 bases for V and 2 bases for J; bases not matched to a gene: 6. CDR3 DNA sequence: TGTGCCAGCAGTGCACGACTAGCGGGGCAACAAGAGACCCAGTACTTC. Translated: CASSARLAGQQETQYF.

This clone was picked up one time. The chain couples TRBV9 to TRBJ2-7, with TRBD1 matching over 8 bases. Germline CDR1 SGDLS, CDR2 YYNGEE. This CDR3 has 17 residues. Germline trimming cut 0 bases from V and 2 bases from J; bases unmatched to any gene: 10. The CDR3 DNA sequence: TGTGCCAGCAGCGTAGCCCTACCCGGGACAGGACCCTACGAGCAGTACTTC. Protein: CASSVALPGTGPYEQYF. The entire variable domain, with the rest obtained from reference TRBV9 and TRBJ2-7, is as follows: DSGVTQTPKHLITATGQRVTLRCSPRSGDLSVYWYQQSLDQGLQFLIQYYNGEERAKGNILERFSAQQFPDLHSELNLSSLELGDSALYFCASSVALPGTGPYEQYFGPGTRLTVT.